These 23 T cell receptor beta chains were all obtained from the same sample, sequenced in a study of human versus mouse CDR3 diversity and MHC coevolution. Using immunoSEQ multiplex PCR, the repertoire was profiled, and TCRdb retains in-frame clones only, with some absent. Here the sample spans about 80,000 clones, 80% to 95% being singletons. The sample was naive CD4+ T cells from blood. Subset in this sample: CD45RO-negative CD62L-positive naive CD4 T cells. The source is a person aged 30 to 69 in good health.

This clone appeared a single time. The junction differs from germline at one of its ends, possibly a read error. This chain joins TRBV7-7 and TRBJ2-2; TRBD1 is a possible D gene (7 bases). Germline V gives CDR1 SSHAT, CDR2 FNYEAQ (reference sequence). CDR3 length: 16 residues. Here the CDR3 DNA reads TGTGCTAGCAGCTTAGGGGGGACAGCGAACACCGGGGAGCTGTTTTTT. Its translation: CASSLGGTANTGELFF.

The chain couples TRBV7-8 to TRBJ2-7, with 8 bases fitting TRBD2. Germline CDR1 SGHVS, CDR2 FQNEAQ. With V trimmed by 4 bases and J by 6 bases, 11 bases remained unmatched. The CDR3 extends over 15 amino acids. Here the CDR3 reads CASSSRTSPGGEQYF. The CDR3 nucleotides read TGTGCCAGCAGCTCCCGGACTAGCCCTGGGGGCGAGCAGTACTTC.

The chain employs TRBV7-3 and TRBJ2-7; D may be TRBD1 (5 bases). The V gene's germline CDR1 is SGHTA and CDR2 FQGTGA. The CDR3 totals 15 residues. V dropped 1 base and J dropped 5 bases, with 15 bases sitting between them. Here the CDR3 DNA reads TGTGCCAGCAGCTTAAGGGGTCAGGGTAACGACGAGCAGTACTTC. Protein product: CASSLRGQGNDEQYF.

This clone occurred once. This rearrangement joins TRBV12-5 to TRBJ2-3; D is possibly TRBD2 (5 bases). Germline values: CDR1 LGHNT, CDR2 FRNRAP. The ends were cut back, 4 bases at V and 0 bases at J, with 11 bases in the middle. This CDR3 has 15 amino acids. CDR3 sequence reads: CASGWGVASTDTQYF. The CDR3 DNA follows: TGTGCTAGTGGTTGGGGAGTCGCTAGCACAGATACGCAGTATTTT. The full variable domain, in which reference TRBV12-5 and TRBJ2-3 provide the parts outside the CDR3, is DARVTQTPRHKVTEMGQEVTMRCQPILGHNTVFWYRQTMMQGLELLAYFRNRAPLDDSGMPKDRFSAEMPDATLATLKIQPSEPRDSAVYFCASGWGVASTDTQYFGPGTRLTVL.

This rearrangement joins TRBV18 to TRBJ2-7, with a weak D call TRBD2 (6 bases). The V end was cut by 2 bases, the J end by 2 bases, with 10 bases between. The CDR3 is made up of 14 amino acids. Germline CDR1 KGHSH, CDR2 LQKENI. The CDR3 spells CASSPGTLAYEQYF. CDR3 DNA: TGTGCCAGCTCACCAGGGACTTTGGCCTACGAGCAGTACTTC.

The chain is built from TRBV19 and TRBJ1-5, with 8 bases matching TRBD1. Germline trimming cut 7 bases from V and 0 bases from J; bases unmatched to any gene: 8. Germline V gene sequence: CDR1 LNHDA, CDR2 SQIVND (reference sequence). The CDR3 sequence is 16 residues long. The CDR3 DNA follows: TGTGCCAGTAAGATTGGACAGGGTTATAGCAATCAGCCCCAGCATTTT. This translates into CASKIGQGYSNQPQHF.

The rearrangement uses TRBV21-1 and TRBJ2-7; TRBD2 is the table's D call and was not checked against the DNA. TRBV21-1 is a pseudogene segment. CDR3 length: 15 residues. The CDR3, as DNA: TGTGCCAGCAGCGACGGAGAGGACTGGACCTACGAGCAGTACTTC. Its protein is CASSDGEDWTYEQYF.

This clone was counted a single time. V and J are TRBV4-2 and TRBJ2-2; possibly TRBD2 for D (7 bases). CDR3 length: 17 residues. Trimming left V 0 bases short and J 5 bases short, with 16 bases between. CDR1 and CDR2 (germline): LGHNA, YNFKEQ. CDR3 nucleotide sequence: TGTGCCAGCAGCCAAGATAGAGGGGGGGGGTTAACCGGGGAGCTGTTTTTT. Translation gives CASSQDRGGGLTGELFF.

CDR3 region: CASSPTSSNQPQHF. CDR3 nucleotides: TGTGCCAGCTCACCAACGAGCTCCAATCAGCCCCAGCATTTT. The V call is TRBV18, the J call TRBJ1-5; D gene uncertain. This CDR3 has 14 residues. Germline V CDR1 and CDR2: KGHSH, LQKENI. With 2 bases removed from V and 3 bases from J, the gap between germline ends came to 8 bases.

The chain links TRBV12-5 to TRBJ2-4; TRBD1 matches at 9 bases. V was clipped by 4 bases and J by 0 bases; unmatched bases: 10. The CDR3 consists of 18 residues. Germline CDR1 and CDR2: LGHNT and FRNRAP. CDR3 in amino acids: CASGYDRGAPLAKNIQYF. The CDR3 DNA reads as TGTGCTAGTGGTTATGACAGGGGGGCTCCTTTAGCCAAAAACATTCAGTACTTC.

The chain joins TRBV5-1 to TRBJ1-2, with D unclear. CDR3 length: 13 amino acids. Germline V gives CDR1 SGHRS, CDR2 YFSETQ. The germline V and J ends were trimmed by 2 bases and 7 bases, with 12 bases remaining between them. The CDR3 loop reads CASSLGPEGGYTF. In DNA form, the CDR3 reads TGCGCCAGCAGCTTAGGTCCCGAGGGTGGCTACACCTTC.

V gene TRBV5-4 combines with J gene TRBJ1-2, with D hard to call. The CDR3 loop spans 13 amino acids. Trimming left V 3 bases short and J 4 bases short, with 10 bases between. From germline, CDR1 is SGHNT and CDR2 YYREEE (reference sequence). The DNA of the CDR3 is TGTGCCAGCAGCTACGCTAGGCTCTATGGCTACACCTTC. Protein sequence: CASSYARLYGYTF. The variable domain in full, with the rest retrieved from reference TRBV5-4 and TRBJ1-2, is ETGVTQSPTHLIKTRGQQVTLRCSSQSGHNTVSWYQQALGQGPQFIFQYYREEENGRGNFPPRFSGLQFPNYSSELNVNALELDDSALYLCASSYARLYGYTFGSGTRLTVV.

This clone was detected only once. V is TRBV18 and J is TRBJ2-6, with 9 nucleotides matching TRBD1. V lost 0 bases to trimming and J lost 0 bases; unmatched junction nucleotides: 3. This CDR3 comprises 18 residues. The germline gives CDR1 KGHSH, CDR2 LQKENI. In DNA form, the CDR3 reads TGTGCCAGCTCACCACCGGGACAGGGACTCTCTGGGGCCAACGTCCTGACTTTC. This encodes CASSPPGQGLSGANVLTF.

This chain uses TRBV7-9 with TRBJ2-1; TRBD2 matches at 11 bases. The CDR3 totals 19 residues. J was trimmed by 4 bases and V by 2 bases; bases with no gene match: 13. Germline CDR1 SEHNR, CDR2 FQNEAQ (reference sequence). Here the CDR3 reads CASSLPTDRTSGLYNEQFF. In DNA, the CDR3 is TGTGCCAGCAGCTTACCAACGGACAGGACTAGCGGGCTGTACAATGAGCAGTTCTTC.

The CDR3, as DNA: TGTGCCACCAGCAGGGAGGACAGAGCCTACGAGCAGTACTTC. Its translation: CATSREDRAYEQYF. The chain joins TRBV15 to TRBJ2-7, with D possibly being TRBD1 (6 bases). The V and J ends lost 3 bases and 2 bases respectively, with 11 bases between them. The CDR3 runs to 14 residues. CDR1 is LNHNV, CDR2 YYDKDF, per germline (reference sequence).

A few counts support this clone. The rearrangement uses TRBV28 and TRBJ2-3; 11 positions match TRBD2. The CDR3 loop spans 16 amino acids. Trimming removed 5 bases from V and 2 bases from J; junction bases left unmatched: 6. Germline CDR1 and CDR2: MDHEN and SYDVKM. This CDR3 reads CASSNSGRADTDTQYF. The DNA for the CDR3 is TGTGCCAGCAGTAATAGCGGGAGGGCCGACACAGATACGCAGTATTTT.

As to this clone: In the same sample, other DNA sequences code for this CDR3. In nucleotides, the CDR3 is TGTGCCAGCAGTCGACAAGGCACCAATCAGCCCCAGCATTTT. It translates to CASSRQGTNQPQHF. The chain employs TRBV6-1 and TRBJ1-5; D not resolved. Between the trimmed V and J ends, which lost 5 bases and 3 bases, there was a span of 11 bases. Germline V CDR1 and CDR2: MNHNS, SASEGT. This CDR3 region has 14 residues.

This clone was observed once. This rearrangement joins TRBV7-3 to TRBJ2-7; 11 bases line up with TRBD2. The germline V gene encodes CDR1 SGHTA and CDR2 FQGTGA. The J segment lost 2 bases and the V segment lost 6 bases, leaving 12 bases of the junction unmatched. The CDR3 has 17 amino acids. The CDR3 nucleotides read TGTGCCAGCAGATCTTACGTCACTAGCGGGGGCGCCTACGAGCAGTACTTC. This gives the protein CASRSYVTSGGAYEQYF.

The V gene is TRBV7-8, the J gene TRBJ2-1; 7 bases map to TRBD1. This CDR3 has 15 residues. J lost 2 bases, V lost 4 bases, and 5 bases had no gene match. Germline loops: CDR1 SGHVS, CDR2 FQNEAQ. The DNA for the CDR3 is TGTGCCAGCAGCTCCCGACAGGGAGCCTACAATGAGCAGTTCTTC. Its translation is CASSSRQGAYNEQFF.

The CDR3 DNA reads as TGTGCCAGCAGCCAATTTCCAGGACTAGCCGCCAATGAGCAGTTCTTC. Residues: CASSQFPGLAANEQFF. The chain joins TRBV14 to TRBJ2-1; 8 nucleotides align to TRBD2. The CDR3 consists of 16 residues. V was clipped by 2 bases and J by 6 bases; unmatched bases: 9. Looked up from germline, CDR1 is SGHDN and CDR2 is FVKESK.

The chain couples TRBV28 to TRBJ2-2, with 8 nucleotides matching TRBD2. The V gene end was trimmed by 2 bases and the J gene end by 5 bases; junction bases not matched to a gene: 4. The CDR3 is made up of 15 amino acids. Germline V gene data show CDR1 as MDHEN and CDR2 as SYDVKM. DNA for the CDR3: TGTGCCAGCAGTTTACCAACTAGCGGTACCGGGGAGCTGTTTTTT. Encoded protein: CASSLPTSGTGELFF.

This chain links TRBV25-1 with TRBJ2-7, with a possible D match to TRBD1 (5 bases). From germline, CDR1 is MGHDK and CDR2 SYGVNS. The CDR3 loop spans 11 amino acids. V was pared by 7 bases and J by 4 bases, with 8 bases between. The CDR3 sequence: CASTGLYEQYF. The DNA of the CDR3 is TGTGCCAGCACAGGGTTGTACGAGCAGTACTTC.

This rearrangement joins TRBV19 to TRBJ2-1, with 10 positions matching TRBD2. The germline CDR1 and CDR2 sequences are LNHDA and SQIVND (reference sequence). Trimming removed 5 bases from V and 0 bases from J; junction bases left unmatched: 4. The CDR3 extends over 16 amino acids. Written as DNA, the CDR3 is TGTGCCAGTAGTCTCCCTAGCGGGAGCTCCTACAATGAGCAGTTCTTC. This sequence encodes CASSLPSGSSYNEQFF. Filled out from reference TRBV19 and TRBJ2-1, the complete variable domain reads DGGITQSPKYLFRKEGQNVTLSCEQNLNHDAMYWYRQDPGQGLRLIYYSQIVNDFQKGDIAEGYSVSREKKESFPLTVTSAQKNPTAFYLCASSLPSGSSYNEQFFGPGTRLTVL.